This T cell receptor beta chain stems from a study of CD8+ T cells in alopecia areata. Overall study results and limits: The study found higher clonality in lesional than normal scalp, especially in alopecia totalis/universalis.

With 1 base removed from V and 7 bases from J, the gap between germline ends came to 13 bases. CDR3 length equals 13 residues. Germline assignment: CDR1 SQVTM and CDR2 ANQGSEA. cDNA reverse transcribed from extracted RNA served as the sequencing template. Only in-frame clones appear in the TCRdb table, and some are missing; sequencing was by immunoSEQ multiplex PCR. The table shows 150,000 or so clones, with about three fifths occurring only once. A word on this clone: The antigen remains unidentified.

What was sequenced was CD4+ T cells sorted from blood. The sequence was obtained from a human donor in good health. The gene calls are TRBV29-1 and TRBJ1-2; TRBD1 might be the D (5 bases). DNA for the CDR3: TGCAGCGTTGAAGTGGTCAGGGAGGCTGGCTACACCTTC. Its protein product is CSVEVVREAGYTF.